This TCR beta chain originates from a study of regulatory T cells in long-lasting Graves disease. Findings and caveats of the study: With under 3,500 shared public clonotypes, persistent patients exceeded new patients, who shared about 1,000. Under persistent disease, TRBV28, TRBJ1-2 and TRBJ2-5 were used preferentially.

Details on this clonotype: Its antigen is unknown.

The time point: persistent/refractory GD, antithyroid drugs over 5 years with positive TRAb. There was RNA extracted from PBMCs, and the TCR library was made from it. The peripheral blood volume drawn was about 10 milliliters, and it was collected into EDTA tubes. CDR3 length: 13 residues. CDR1 MNHNS and CDR2 SASEGT come from the germline V gene. V lost 8 bases and J 2 bases, leaving 10 bases between the germline ends. Researchers made TCR beta libraries by using iRepertoire HTBI primers and running Arm-PCR on CDR3 regions. Original handling: Overall, samples carried 62 TRBV and approximately 14 TRBJ segments. TCRdb independently ran MiXCR on the multiplex PCR reads; one entry per CDR3 protein. The V and J calls and clone size are TCRdb's, not the authors'. Among around 460,000 distinct CDR3 sequences listed, about 22% were seen once.

Material: peripheral blood mononuclear cells (PBMCs), obtained when the disease was refractory, from a patient treated with antithyroid drugs. The receptor was derived from a female donor with Graves disease. The chain links TRBV6-1 to TRBJ1-5, with D perhaps TRBD1 (5 bases). The CDR3 DNA is TGTGCCAGCGGGGCGGCCCGCAATCAGCCCCAGCATTTT. This gives the protein CASGAARNQPQHF.